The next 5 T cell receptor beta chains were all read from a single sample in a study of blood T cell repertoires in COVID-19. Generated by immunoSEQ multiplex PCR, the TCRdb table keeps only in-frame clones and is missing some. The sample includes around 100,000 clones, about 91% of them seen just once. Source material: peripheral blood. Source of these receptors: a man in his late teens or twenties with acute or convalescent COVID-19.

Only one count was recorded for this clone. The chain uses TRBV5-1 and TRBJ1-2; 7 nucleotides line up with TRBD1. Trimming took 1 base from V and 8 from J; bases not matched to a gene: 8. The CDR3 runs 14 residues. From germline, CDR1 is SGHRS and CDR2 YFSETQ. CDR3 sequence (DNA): TGCGCCAGCAGCTTGCTTACAGGGGACGACGGCTACACCTTC. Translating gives CASSLLTGDDGYTF.

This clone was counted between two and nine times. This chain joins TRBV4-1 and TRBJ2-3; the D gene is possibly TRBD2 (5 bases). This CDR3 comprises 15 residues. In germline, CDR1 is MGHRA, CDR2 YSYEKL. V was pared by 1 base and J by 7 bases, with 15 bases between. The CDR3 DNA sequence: TGCGCCAGCAGCCAAGTAGGTGGGAGAGGGAATACGCAGTATTTT. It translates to CASSQVGGRGNTQYF.

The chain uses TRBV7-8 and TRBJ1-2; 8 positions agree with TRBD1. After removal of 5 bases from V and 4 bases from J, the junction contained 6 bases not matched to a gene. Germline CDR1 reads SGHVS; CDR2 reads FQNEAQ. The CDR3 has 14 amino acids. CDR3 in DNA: TGTGCCAGCAGCCCGACAGGGGTTGGCTATGGCTACACCTTC. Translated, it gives CASSPTGVGYGYTF.

The CDR3 loop reads CAWNRGYNTEAFF. CDR3 DNA: TGTGCCTGGAATAGAGGGTATAACACTGAAGCTTTCTTT. The chain joins TRBV30 to TRBJ1-1; D is undetermined. The CDR3 is 13 residues long. The V end was cut by 4 bases, the J end by 2 bases, with 11 bases between. Germline assignment: CDR1 GTSNPN and CDR2 SVGIG (reference sequence).

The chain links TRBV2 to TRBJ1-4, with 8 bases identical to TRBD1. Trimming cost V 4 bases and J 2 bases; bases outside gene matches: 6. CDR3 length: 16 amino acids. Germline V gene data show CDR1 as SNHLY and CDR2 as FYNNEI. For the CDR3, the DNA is TGTGCCAGCAGTGTTGGCAGGGGGCCTACTAATGAAAAACTGTTTTTT. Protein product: CASSVGRGPTNEKLFF.